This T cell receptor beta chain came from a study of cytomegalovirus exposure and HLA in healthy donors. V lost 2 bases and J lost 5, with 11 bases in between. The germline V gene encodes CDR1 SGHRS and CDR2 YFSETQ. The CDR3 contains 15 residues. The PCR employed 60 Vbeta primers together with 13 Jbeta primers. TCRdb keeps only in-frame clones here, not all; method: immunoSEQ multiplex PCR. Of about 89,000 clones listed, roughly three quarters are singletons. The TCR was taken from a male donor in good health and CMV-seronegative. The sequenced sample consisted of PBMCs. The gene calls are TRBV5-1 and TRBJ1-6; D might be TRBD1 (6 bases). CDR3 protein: CASSLGQSNNSPLHF. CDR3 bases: TGCGCCAGCAGCTTAGGACAGAGTAATAATTCACCCCTCCACTTT.